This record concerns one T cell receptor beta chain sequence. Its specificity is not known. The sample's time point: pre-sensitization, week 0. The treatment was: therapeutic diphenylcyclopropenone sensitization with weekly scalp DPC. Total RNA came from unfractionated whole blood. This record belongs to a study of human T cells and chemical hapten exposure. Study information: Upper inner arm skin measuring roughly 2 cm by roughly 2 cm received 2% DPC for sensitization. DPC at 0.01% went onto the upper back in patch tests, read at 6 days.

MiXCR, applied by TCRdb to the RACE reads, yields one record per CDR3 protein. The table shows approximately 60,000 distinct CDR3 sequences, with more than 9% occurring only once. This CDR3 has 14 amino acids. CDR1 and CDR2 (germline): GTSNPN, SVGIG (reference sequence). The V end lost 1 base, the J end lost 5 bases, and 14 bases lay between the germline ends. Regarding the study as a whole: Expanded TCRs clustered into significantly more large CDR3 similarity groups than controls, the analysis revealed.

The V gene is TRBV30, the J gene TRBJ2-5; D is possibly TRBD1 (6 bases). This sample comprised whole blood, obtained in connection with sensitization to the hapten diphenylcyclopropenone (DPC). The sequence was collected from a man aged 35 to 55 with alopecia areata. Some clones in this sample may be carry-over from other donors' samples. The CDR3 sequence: CAWSEAGARETQYF. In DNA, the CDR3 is TGTGCCTGGAGTGAGGCAGGGGCGAGGGAGACCCAGTACTTC.